This T cell receptor beta chain was documented in a study of blood T cell repertoires in COVID-19. TCRdb's table, derived via immunoSEQ multiplex PCR, lists solely in-frame clones and lacks some. Seen here are about 69,000 clones, nearly 90% observed once, and the top ten hold 4% to 6.5%. The material sequenced was peripheral blood. The source is a man between 45 and 60 years old with acute or convalescent COVID-19.

CDR3 loop: CASSLGLVQETQYF. CDR3 sequence (DNA): TGTGCCAGCAGCTTGGGTCTCGTTCAAGAGACCCAGTACTTC. The V and J genes are TRBV5-4 and TRBJ2-5; D remains ambiguous. The CDR3 has 14 amino acids. Per germline, CDR1 SGHNT and CDR2 YYREEE (reference sequence). Trimming took 0 bases from V and 2 from J, leaving 8 bases between them.